The clone carrying this T cell receptor (beta chain) has a handful of counts. Amplification from RNA transcripts yielded the TCR beta CDR3 regions. After a first-round RT-PCR with HTBI primers, a second-round multiplex PCR was run. TCRdb independently ran MiXCR on the multiplex PCR reads; one entry per CDR3 protein. The table has over a million distinct CDR3 sequences, roughly 35% seen once. The data were taken from a study of Graves' ophthalmopathy and Graves' hyperthyroidism. V dropped 4 bases and J dropped 4 bases, with 16 bases sitting between them. CDR3 length: 15 amino acids. The chain is built from TRBV12-3 or TRBV12-4 and TRBJ1-2, with a weak D call TRBD1 (6 bases). Sequenced: peripheral blood or thyroid tissue (not recorded which). This receptor was obtained from an adult man with Graves' hyperthyroidism. The CDR3 DNA reads as TGTGCCAGCAGTTCCCGGGGGGGCCGACTCTATGGCTACACCTTC. This codes for CASSSRGGRLYGYTF.